The clone carrying this TCR beta chain was seen more than once but under ten times. What it recognizes is unknown. The source of the sample is a study of molecular identifiers for immune sequencing clone quantification. Study-level results: Clones of above 20 RNA copies carried over 99% of effector molecules; in naive cells they carried under 1%.

The V and J ends lost 6 bases and 0 bases respectively, with 9 bases between them. This CDR3 is 13 amino acids long. Germline V lookup: CDR1 MDHEN, CDR2 SYDVKM. MiXCR was run by TCRdb on the PCR reads, yielding one entry per CDR3 protein. The sample lists 460,000 or so distinct CDR3 sequences, about 25% occurring once. Material: naive CD8+ T cells from blood, with Jurkat cell RNA spiked in. As to subset: FACS-sorted CD8+CD4-CCR7+CD45RA+ naive T cells. The sequence came from a human donor in good health. Some libraries in this study had Jurkat cell RNA spiked in. The V gene is TRBV28, the J gene TRBJ2-7, with unresolved D. CDR3 sequence reads: CASRGPNSYEQYF. CDR3 DNA: TGTGCCAGCAGAGGACCGAACTCCTACGAGCAGTACTTC.